This T cell receptor (beta chain) stems from a study of T cells after yellow fever vaccination. This clonotype was observed at least ten times. One entry per CDR3 protein results from TCRdb running MiXCR on the 5' RACE reads. The data show 200,000 to 250,000 distinct CDR3 sequences, roughly 3% seen once. The specimen comprised CD4+ T cells sorted from PBMCs, sampled 10 days after the yellow fever booster vaccination. The sequence was collected from a man aged 18 to 30 who received the YFV17D yellow fever vaccine.

The CDR3 region has the DNA TGTGCCAGCAGTTTAGAAGTGAATCAAGCTTTCTTT. Its protein is CASSLEVNQAFF. The chain employs TRBV12-3 or TRBV12-4 and TRBJ1-1; D remains ambiguous. The CDR3 contains 12 residues. Trimming took off 1 base at V and 9 bases at J, with 9 bases between the two ends.